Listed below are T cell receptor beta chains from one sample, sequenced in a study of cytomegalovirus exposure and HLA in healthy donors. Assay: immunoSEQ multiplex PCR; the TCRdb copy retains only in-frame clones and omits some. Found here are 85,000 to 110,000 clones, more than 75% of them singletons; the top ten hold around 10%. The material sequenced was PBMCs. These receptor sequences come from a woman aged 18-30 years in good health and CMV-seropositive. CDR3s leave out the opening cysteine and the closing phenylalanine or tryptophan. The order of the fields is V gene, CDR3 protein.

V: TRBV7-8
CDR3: ASSLARSNGRRNEQF

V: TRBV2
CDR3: ASITEVAGGKRTQY

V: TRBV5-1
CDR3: ASSYSGSSYNEQF

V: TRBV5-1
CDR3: ASRGGSGELF

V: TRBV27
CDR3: ASSFRQTRTGELF

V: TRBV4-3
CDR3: ASSQDRISPYEQY

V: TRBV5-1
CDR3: ASSLTPGQGSYEQY

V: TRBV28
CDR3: ASSPPTGELF

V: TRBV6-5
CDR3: ASSQGGRGTEAF

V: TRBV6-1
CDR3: ASSDGTSGSFRQF

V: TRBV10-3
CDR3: AIAETGKSYEQY

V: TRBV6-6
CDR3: ASSVAEEPYNEQF

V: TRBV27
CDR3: ASSSTRDRVVLGSNQPQH

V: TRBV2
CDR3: ASREDRLWTNEKLF

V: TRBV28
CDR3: ASSSLRTSGRLWEQF

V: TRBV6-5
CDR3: ASSWTGDTGELF

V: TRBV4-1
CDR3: ASSPNLISLNTEAF

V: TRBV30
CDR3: AWSVQPGQGLDTEAF

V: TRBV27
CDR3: ASTLLAGTDVF

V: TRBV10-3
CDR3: AISEVGTGGEFGNQPQH

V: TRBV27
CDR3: ASSDGTYNEQF

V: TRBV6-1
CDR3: ASSLELNTEAF